A selection of T cell receptor beta chains follows, all from one sample in a study of blood T cell repertoires in COVID-19. Here immunoSEQ multiplex PCR was the method, and the copy in TCRdb shows in-frame clones only, minus some. The top ten clones hold approximately 16% of a sample with approximately 210,000 clones, just under 85% of them seen once. Sequencing was performed on PBMCs or T cells enriched from blood (not recorded which). All receptors derive from a man aged 40-49 years who had recovered from COVID-19. The CDR3 runs from the conserved cysteine through the conserved F or W. The order of the fields is J gene, V gene, D gene, CDR3 DNA, CDR3 protein. The D gene is left open where the match is weak.

>TRBJ1-2|TRBV13|NA
TGTGCCAGCAGCTATCCCGGACAGAACTATGGCTACACCTTC
CASSYPGQNYGYTF
>TRBJ2-1|TRBV2|TRBD2
TGTGCCAGCAGTCTTAACAGCGGGAGTGTCAATGAGCAGTTCTTC
CASSLNSGSVNEQFF
>TRBJ1-6|TRBV4-2|TRBD1
TGTGCCAGCAGCCAAGATCCGACAGGGGAGGTTTCACCCCTCCACTTT
CASSQDPTGEVSPLHF
>TRBJ1-3|TRBV5-4|NA
TGTGCCAGCAGCCCGAGTGGCGGCTCTGGAAACACCATATATTTT
CASSPSGGSGNTIYF
>TRBJ2-5|TRBV21-1|NA
TGTGCCAGCAGCAAAACGCCCCCCGGAGGCGTAGAGACCCAGTACTTC
CASSKTPPGGVETQYF
>TRBJ2-3|TRBV6-5|TRBD1
TGTGCCAGCAGTTACCTCGACAGGGGCACAGATACGCAGTATTTT
CASSYLDRGTDTQYF
>TRBJ2-1|TRBV9|NA
TGTGCCAGCAGTCTCGGGGCGGGAGAGCAGTTCTTC
CASSLGAGEQFF
>TRBJ1-5|TRBV27|TRBD1
TGTGCCAGCAGTTCGACAGGGAATAATCAGCCCCAGCATTTT
CASSSTGNNQPQHF
>TRBJ1-6|TRBV25-1|NA
TGTGCCAGCAGTGCCCCCGGGGGTTATAATTCACCCCTCCACTTT
CASSAPGGYNSPLHF
>TRBJ2-7|TRBV27|TRBD1
TGTGCCAGCAGTTTGTCCGGGACAGTCTACGAGCAGTACTTC
CASSLSGTVYEQYF
>TRBJ2-7|TRBV3-1/TRBV3-2|NA
TGTGCCAGCAGCCAAGGAGGGGCGGGACGAAACTTC
CASSQGGAGRNF
>TRBJ1-5|TRBV21-1|NA
TGTGCCAGCAGCAAATCGAAGTCAGGGTCTCATCCAAATAAGCCCCAGCATTTT
CASSKSKSGSHPNKPQHF
>TRBJ2-2|TRBV27|NA
TGTGCCAGCAGTTTATTAGCGGACACCGGGGAGCTGTTTTTT
CASSLLADTGELFF
>TRBJ1-2|TRBV29-1|TRBD1
TGCAGCGTTGAGACAGGGGGCGTCCGCGGTGGCTACACCTTC
CSVETGGVRGGYTF
>TRBJ1-2|TRBV2|NA
TGTGCCAGCAGTGGTCGGCAGGGCTATGGCTACACCTTC
CASSGRQGYGYTF
>TRBJ1-1|TRBV13|NA
TGTGCCAGCAGCTTAGCCATCATGAACACTGAAGCTTTCTTT
CASSLAIMNTEAFF
>TRBJ1-1|TRBV15|NA
TGTGCCACCAGCAGGGAAAGGGGAGGGACTGAAGCTTTCTTT
CATSRERGGTEAFF
>TRBJ2-1|TRBV9|NA
TGTGCCAGCAGCGTACTTCCGACTAATGAGCAGTTCTTC
CASSVLPTNEQFF
>TRBJ1-1|TRBV5-1|TRBD1
TGCGCCAGCAGCTCCCTCAACGGACAGGCGGGGGAAGCTTTCTTT
CASSSLNGQAGEAFF